These 23 T cell receptor beta chains share one sample of origin, sequenced in a study of Ad26.COV2.S vaccination and SARS-CoV-2 variants. Treatment noted: some 20 received Ad26.COV2.S at low or high dose, single or two shots; about five received placebo; per-sample allocation not given. Each sample was drawn 63 days after the first injection (of vaccine or placebo). The method was immunoSEQ multiplex PCR; TCRdb's version includes in-frame clones alone and lacks a portion of them. The sample has around 300,000 clones; about 87% are singletons. This specimen consisted of peripheral blood, obtained in a trial of Ad26.COV2.S vaccine versus placebo. The receptors come from a person aged 18-60 years who received the Ad26.COV2.S COVID-19 vaccine or a placebo.

The rearrangement links TRBV25-1 to TRBJ1-1, with D maybe TRBD1 (5 bases). Germline V gene lookup returns CDR1 MGHDK and CDR2 SYGVNS. The CDR3 totals 12 residues. V lost 4 bases and J lost 4, with 7 bases in between. In nucleotides, the CDR3 is TGTGCCAGCAGTGCGGGGGGCACTGAAGCTTTCTTT. It encodes CASSAGGTEAFF. Full variable domain (outside the CDR3, taken from reference TRBV25-1 and TRBJ1-1): EADIYQTPRYLVIGTGKKITLECSQTMGHDKMYWYQQDPGMELHLIHYSYGVNSTEKGDLSSESTVSRIRTEHFPLTLESARPSHTSQYLCASSAGGTEAFFGQGTRLTVV.

V and J are TRBV7-3 and TRBJ2-1; D unclear. Trimming removed 6 bases at V and 5 bases at J, with 17 bases between. Per germline, CDR1 SGHTA and CDR2 FQGTGA. The CDR3 totals 15 residues. In DNA form, the CDR3 reads TGTGCCAGCAGTCTGCCAATCAGATCAAACAATGAGCAGTTCTTC. Its translation is CASSLPIRSNNEQFF.

The chain has TRBV6-2 or TRBV6-3 and TRBJ2-7; TRBD2 matches at 9 bases. The J segment lost 6 bases and the V segment lost 6 bases, leaving 9 bases of the junction unmatched. This CDR3 has 14 residues. Per the germline V gene, CDR1 is MNHEY and CDR2 is SVGEGT. CDR3 protein: CASSPGAGGREQYF. The CDR3 region has the DNA TGTGCCAGCAGCCCCGGGGCGGGGGGGCGCGAGCAGTACTTC.

The sample holds one count of this clone. CDR3 coding DNA: TGTGCCAGCAGCTTTTCCCGGCTGGAATCAAGTTCACCCCTCCACTTT. Its translation is CASSFSRLESSSPLHF. J is TRBJ1-6 and V is TRBV7-8; D unclear. This CDR3 spans 16 amino acids. Trimming removed 3 bases at V and 9 bases at J, with 18 bases between. Germline CDR1 is SGHVS and CDR2 is FQNEAQ.

The chain combines TRBV18 with TRBJ1-1; D call uncertain. Germline CDR1 is KGHSH and CDR2 is LQKENI. V lost 3 bases, J lost 6 bases, and 14 bases lay in between. The CDR3 has 14 residues. CDR3 coding DNA: TGTGCCAGCTCACCGGCTCAAGCTCTTTCTGAAGCTTTCTTT. The encoded protein is CASSPAQALSEAFF.

This clone was detected a few times. The chain combines TRBV7-8 with TRBJ1-2; the D is unclear. Germline V gene data show CDR1 as SGHVS and CDR2 as FQNEAQ. Between the trimmed V and J ends, which lost 5 bases and 5 bases, there was a span of 6 bases. CDR3 size: 11 residues. The CDR3 loop is CASSPTYGYTF. DNA of the CDR3: TGTGCCAGCAGCCCGACTTATGGCTACACCTTC.

This chain connects TRBV4-3 to TRBJ2-5; D may be TRBD1 (5 bases). With 1 base removed from V and 4 bases from J, the gap between germline ends came to 13 bases. CDR1 LGHNA and CDR2 YSLEER come from the germline V gene. The CDR3 is made up of 15 amino acids. The CDR3 loop reads CASSQGPAGRETQYF. CDR3 nucleotides: TGCGCCAGCAGCCAAGGGCCGGCAGGGCGAGAGACCCAGTACTTC.

CDR3 sequence (DNA): TGTGCCAGCAGCCAGGGACTAGCGGGAGCATTTGTCACCGGGGAGCTGTTTTTT. Protein sequence: CASSQGLAGAFVTGELFF. V and J are TRBV14 and TRBJ2-2, with 14 nucleotides matching TRBD2. CDR1 and CDR2 from the germline V gene are SGHDN and FVKESK. After removal of 3 bases from V and 4 bases from J, the junction contained 7 bases not matched to a gene. This CDR3 is built from 18 residues.

The chain has TRBV27 and TRBJ2-2, with a possible D match to TRBD1 (6 bases). V lost 5 bases and J lost 11, with 27 bases in between. Germline V CDR1 and CDR2: MNHEY, SMNVEV (reference sequence). The CDR3 runs 17 residues. The DNA of the CDR3 is TGTGCCAGCAGTCGCGCGTACCAGGGGTCGGGTCCCTCAGAGCTGTTTTTT. The encoded protein is CASSRAYQGSGPSELFF.

The chain joins TRBV7-2 to TRBJ2-7; 14 bases are shared with TRBD2. The V segment lost 5 bases and the J segment 2 bases; nucleotides outside the gene matches: 2. The germline V gene has CDR1 SGHTA and CDR2 FQGNSA. The CDR3 has 15 residues. The CDR3 reads CASSVGLAGAYEQYF. The CDR3 DNA sequence: TGTGCCAGCAGCGTGGGACTAGCGGGGGCCTACGAGCAGTACTTC.

V is TRBV5-6 and J is TRBJ1-1, with a weak D call TRBD1 (6 bases). Germline CDR1 is SGHDT and CDR2 is YYEEEE. The V and J ends lost 4 bases and 2 bases respectively, with 21 bases between them. The CDR3 has 17 residues. The DNA of the CDR3 is TGTGCCAGCAGCCGTGATATCAATCGACAGGTTAACACTGAAGCTTTCTTT. This gives the protein CASSRDINRQVNTEAFF. Full variable domain (outside the CDR3, taken from reference TRBV5-6 and TRBJ1-1): DAGVTQSPTHLIKTRGQQVTLRCSPKSGHDTVSWYQQALGQGPQFIFQYYEEEERQRGNFPDRFSGHQFPNYSSELNVNALLLGDSALYLCASSRDINRQVNTEAFFGQGTRLTVV.

This clone was counted at least ten times. The chain uses TRBV4-3 and TRBJ1-4; 9 nucleotides match TRBD1. Germline V gene lookup returns CDR1 LGHNA and CDR2 YSLEER. CDR3 length: 17 amino acids. After removal of 0 bases from V and 7 bases from J, the junction contained 9 bases not matched to a gene. The CDR3 sequence: CASSQDPPGQGSEKLFF. In nucleotides, the CDR3 is TGCGCCAGCAGCCAAGACCCCCCCGGACAGGGGAGTGAAAAACTGTTTTTT.

The V gene is TRBV29-1, the J gene TRBJ1-2; D is unresolved. V dropped 3 bases and J dropped 1 base, with 9 bases sitting between them. The germline CDR1 and CDR2 sequences are SQVTM and ANQGSEA. This CDR3 has 13 amino acids. CDR3 in DNA: TGCAGCGTTGACTGGGAACGTAACTATGGCTACACCTTC. Translating it yields CSVDWERNYGYTF.

This clone was seen a few times. The chain couples TRBV12-3 or TRBV12-4 to TRBJ2-5; TRBD1 might be the D (5 bases). With 5 bases removed from V and 3 bases from J, the gap between germline ends came to 10 bases. This CDR3 comprises 13 residues. CDR3 amino acids: CASSPGIKETQYF. CDR3 in DNA: TGTGCCAGCAGTCCAGGGATAAAAGAGACCCAGTACTTC.

The V and J genes are TRBV28 and TRBJ2-7; D not resolved. The germline gives CDR1 MDHEN, CDR2 SYDVKM. The V gene lost 10 bases and the J gene lost 0 bases, with 7 bases spanning the gap. The CDR3 extends over 11 amino acids. CDR3 amino acids: CATRSSYEQYF. CDR3 in DNA: TGTGCCACTCGAAGCTCCTACGAGCAGTACTTC.

The V call is TRBV7-9, the J call TRBJ2-3; D uncertain. Germline V gives CDR1 SEHNR, CDR2 FQNEAQ (reference sequence). Trimming pared 2 bases from V and 4 bases from J, leaving 4 bases between. The CDR3 contains 12 residues. The CDR3 nucleotides are TGTGCCAGCAGCTTACTCCCAGATACGCAGTATTTT. It translates to CASSLLPDTQYF.

V is TRBV20-1 and J is TRBJ2-1; tentatively, D is TRBD1 (5 bases). Deletions cut 3 bases from V and 5 bases from J, with 11 bases between. The CDR3 sequence is 13 residues long. The V gene's germline CDR1 is DFQATT and CDR2 SNEGSKA (reference sequence). CDR3 nucleotide sequence: TGCAGTGCTAGTCTGGGGCGCCACAATGAGCAGTTCTTC. This codes for CSASLGRHNEQFF.

The chain uses TRBV9 and TRBJ1-5; a possible D gene is TRBD1 (6 bases). CDR1 and CDR2 (germline): SGDLS, YYNGEE. This CDR3 has 15 amino acids. The V end was cut by 2 bases, the J end by 0 bases, with 9 bases between. CDR3 sequence: CASSVGHNSNQPQHF. CDR3 coding DNA: TGTGCCAGCAGCGTGGGACACAATAGCAATCAGCCCCAGCATTTT.

The rearrangement joins TRBV5-8 to TRBJ2-3; 11 bases align to TRBD2. Germline CDR1 reads SGHTS; CDR2 reads YDEGEE. The CDR3 contains 16 residues. Unmatched junction bases numbered 4, after V lost 4 bases and J lost 0 bases. In DNA, the CDR3 is TGTGCCAGCAGCGTGGGACTAGCGGACAGCACAGATACGCAGTATTTT. Amino acid sequence: CASSVGLADSTDTQYF. Full variable domain (outside the CDR3, taken from reference TRBV5-8 and TRBJ2-3): EAGVTQSPTHLIKTRGQQATLRCSPISGHTSVYWYQQALGLGLQFLLWYDEGEERNRGNFPPRFSGRQFPNYSSELNVNALELEDSALYLCASSVGLADSTDTQYFGPGTRLTVL.

CDR3 sequence: CASSQDARYRETQYF. The CDR3 DNA follows: TGCGCCAGCAGCCAAGATGCGCGGTATCGGGAGACCCAGTACTTC. This chain uses TRBV4-1 with TRBJ2-5; D gene ambiguous. Per the germline V gene, CDR1 is MGHRA and CDR2 is YSYEKL. V lost 0 bases to trimming and J lost 5 bases, with 13 bases between them. This CDR3 is 15 amino acids long.

This chain joins TRBV10-3 and TRBJ2-7; D is unclear. The germline CDR1 and CDR2 sequences are ENHRY and SYGVKD. The CDR3 is 14 amino acids. Between the trimmed V and J ends, which lost 3 bases and 1 base, there was a span of 10 bases. CDR3 in amino acids: CAISDGEGSYEQYF. Written as DNA, the CDR3 is TGTGCCATCAGTGATGGGGAAGGGTCCTACGAGCAGTACTTC.

The chain is built from TRBV18 and TRBJ2-3, with TRBD2 identical over 9 bases. The CDR3 is 17 amino acids. Germline CDR1 is KGHSH and CDR2 is LQKENI. The J segment lost 3 bases and the V segment lost 1 base, leaving 8 bases of the junction unmatched. The CDR3 region has the DNA TGTGCCAGCTCACCACGGGTCGCGGGAGGGTCTACAGATACGCAGTATTTT. Translating it yields CASSPRVAGGSTDTQYF.

The chain employs TRBV2 and TRBJ2-7; TRBD1 aligns across 9 bases. Germline values: CDR1 SNHLY, CDR2 FYNNEI. The CDR3 runs 14 residues. V shed 2 bases and J 7 bases; nucleotides not matched to a gene: 6. The CDR3 protein is CASSEMGTGWEQYF. In DNA form, the CDR3 reads TGTGCCAGCAGTGAAATGGGGACAGGGTGGGAGCAGTACTTC.